This note documents a single T cell receptor beta chain sequence. These data belong to a study of blood T cell repertoires in COVID-19. The table came from immunoSEQ multiplex PCR; TCRdb's copy has only in-frame clones and leaves some out. In the table there are approximately 150,000 clones, around 83% of which are singletons. With 3 bases removed from V and 5 bases from J, the gap between germline ends came to 16 bases. This CDR3 spans 15 amino acids. Germline-derived CDR1 and CDR2 are MNHEY and SVGAGI. The chain couples TRBV6-5 to TRBJ1-1; D is perhaps TRBD1 (6 bases). Material: peripheral blood. The receptor was isolated from a woman between 50 and 59 years old with COVID-19, enrolled during active disease. The CDR3 here is CASSYSRDIRTEAFF. DNA of the CDR3: TGTGCCAGCAGTTATTCCCGGGACATTCGGACTGAAGCTTTCTTT.